A selection of T cell receptor beta chains follows, all from one sample in a study of T cell responses to AZD1222 COVID-19 vaccine. Assay: immunoSEQ multiplex PCR; the TCRdb copy retains only in-frame clones and omits some. The table shows approximately 190,000 clones, with 94% occurring only once. The source material was peripheral blood, sampled on day 0 of AZD1222 vaccination. These receptors all stem from an adult in good health. CDR3s include the opening cysteine and the closing phenylalanine or tryptophan.

j_gene	v_gene	CDR3aa
TRBJ1-5	TRBV4-2	CASSQEQGASQPQHF
TRBJ1-5	TRBV6-6	CASSSRTGHNQPQHF
TRBJ2-3	TRBV5-1	CASSLAYGDTQYF
TRBJ2-3	TRBV7-8	CASSFRTSATDTQYF
TRBJ1-4	TRBV7-8	CASSFQGLNEKLFF
TRBJ2-7	TRBV6-6	CASSQLGQEREGQQYF
TRBJ2-2	TRBV7-3	CASSARTSGFANTGELFF
TRBJ1-5	TRBV5-1	CASREGQYSNQPQHF
TRBJ1-2	TRBV7-2	CASGWRVNYGYTF
TRBJ2-1	TRBV3-1/TRBV3-2	CASSPKSKRYRHNEQFF
TRBJ2-3	TRBV18	CASSPVQGADTQYF
TRBJ2-3	TRBV5-1	CASSLGPSGSTDTQYF
TRBJ1-6	TRBV10-2	CASMGSYNSPLHF
TRBJ1-2	TRBV5-1	CASSRDREVNGYTF
TRBJ1-5	TRBV19	CASSNQGNQPQHF
TRBJ2-2	TRBV30	CAWTRGLGGELFF
TRBJ2-3	TRBV9	CASSGIWGSGTDTQYF
TRBJ2-7	TRBV5-8	CASSPSGTYHEQYF
TRBJ2-3	TRBV24-1	CATSDLAGTDTQYF
TRBJ2-7	TRBV6-6	CASSHAASGISRSSYEQYF
TRBJ2-6	TRBV7-3	CASSPTLVGANVLTF
TRBJ2-5	TRBV28	CASKPGGSGRGAETQYF
TRBJ2-3	TRBV19	CATLGGLAGGPTLTDTQYF
TRBJ2-3	TRBV3-1/TRBV3-2	CASSHHRLAGGTDTQYF
TRBJ2-3	TRBV9	CASSARTSGRSDTQYF
TRBJ2-3	TRBV7-6	CASSPAGGPTDTQYF
TRBJ1-1	TRBV11-2	CASSLETGWTEAFF
TRBJ2-3	TRBV2	CASSEEVGGPADTQYF
TRBJ2-7	TRBV10-1	CASSPGQRFYEQYF
TRBJ2-3	TRBV20-1	CSAVGTDTQYF
TRBJ2-7	TRBV5-6	CASSLAKDREYEQYF
TRBJ1-3	TRBV6-5	CASKGSPGNTIYF
TRBJ2-5	TRBV5-1	CASGHPGGTQYF
TRBJ1-6	TRBV2	CASRVEISPLHF
TRBJ1-2	TRBV10-3	CAISELGNYGYTF
TRBJ2-7	TRBV7-6	CASSPPGLAEFSEQYF
TRBJ1-1	TRBV6-5	CASSYSGTPTEAFF
TRBJ2-1	TRBV4-1	CASSQGPSASYNEQFF
TRBJ2-7	TRBV24-1	CATSSRGEQYF
TRBJ2-3	TRBV14	CASSGLASSTDTQYF
TRBJ1-1	TRBV29-1	CSVRTGGRNTEAFF
TRBJ1-5	TRBV4-1	CASSQEWTGGNQPQHF
TRBJ2-3	TRBV30	CAWSVLAGEADTQYF
TRBJ2-2	TRBV19	CASSIRSNTGELFF
TRBJ2-7	TRBV5-6	CASSPGGLAGGSEQYF
TRBJ1-1	TRBV30	CAWTWAGNTEAFF
TRBJ2-5	TRBV11-2	CASSFGALETQYF
TRBJ2-3	TRBV15	CATSGGTLASTDTQYF
TRBJ2-7	TRBV9	CASSVGGISYEQYF